This TCR beta chain was found in a study of primary melanoma T cells and metastatic recurrence (dated by TCRdb to 2020 to 2021). For the wider study: The cohort consisted of just under 200 primary melanomas of stage T2 to T4, each more than 1 mm thick. Progression-free survival was the clinical outcome compared against the T-cell fraction measured by TCR beta sequencing. Histopathological grading of tumor-infiltrating lymphocytes was compared with the T-cell fraction derived from sequencing. The study examined whether T-cell fraction and T-cell repertoire clonality in primary melanoma tumors predicted patient outcome. What the authors observed across the whole study: Protection appeared to be conferred by a T-cell fraction above 20% regardless of ulceration status, mitotic rate or nodal disease. Progression-free survival was reportedly predicted by the tumor T-cell fraction independently of age, mitotic rate, ulceration and thickness. The authors presented an effective T-cell-mediated antitumor response in primary melanoma only as a suggestion and not as a demonstrated mechanism. Progression-free survival prediction was reportedly improved more by adding T-cell fraction to tumor thickness than by adding any other histopathological variable.

Each patient's primary melanoma had been surgically resected and was viewed as potentially curable, though still at risk of metastatic recurrence. From the cysteine up to the phenylalanine, the CDR3 has a length of 15 residues. The DNA shown is the 45-base CDR3, in frame from base 1. Taken from the germline V gene, the CDR1 and CDR2 loops are SGHVS and FQNEAQ. V was cut back by 5 bases and J by 4 bases, leaving a gap of 17 bases between them. Libraries came from the immunoSEQ multiplex PCR assay. Primary melanoma tumor tissue underwent high-throughput sequencing of the T-cell receptor beta chain. Concerning the study's data processing: TCRB CDR3 sharing between samples and the distribution of insertions and deletions were included in the repertoire analyses. A gradient-boosted model ranked the predictive value of the T-cell fraction against histopathological variables. Entries here come from immuneACCESS through TCRdb and include only in-frame sequences with V and J called. Some clones fail to appear in such tables; in the studies checked, an unresolved V gene covers under half of the shortfall, and the cause of the remainder is unknown. V and J calls and clone size come straight from that table; D and trimming were deduced from the DNA. This sample has about 1,400 clones in its table, and 70% to 90% of those were observed once. Over 10% of the sample belongs to the ten largest clones.

About this clone: It has no known antigen specificity. Base qualities are not at hand, and no much larger clone is one base apart.

The chain links TRBV7-8 with TRBJ1-1, and possibly TRBD1, on 6 matching bases. The sequencing sample was made of melanoma tumor tissue. This TCR was recovered from a human donor with melanoma. The CDR3 protein sequence reads: CASSPFSQGGTEAFF. The nucleotide sequence is TGTGCCAGCAGCCCTTTTTCACAGGGCGGCACTGAAGCTTTCTTT.